The following is a T cell receptor (beta chain) sequence with its context. The antigen is unknown. RNA extraction was followed by reverse transcription into cDNA, which acted as the sequencing template. Generated by immunoSEQ multiplex PCR, the TCRdb table keeps only in-frame clones and is missing some. The sample has roughly 200,000 clones, about 53% seen once. Germline values: CDR1 MNHEY, CDR2 SVGAGI. The CDR3 is 13 amino acids. Trimming took off 8 bases at V and 5 bases at J, with 16 bases between the two ends. Treatment of the sample: oral pan-JAK inhibitor, 5-10 mg twice daily. This record belongs to a study of CD8+ T cells in alopecia areata. Points from the study as a whole: Compared with normal scalp, lesional scalp had higher clonality and more expanded CD8+ clones. Scalp sample sequencing also detects resident alphabeta T cells of normal skin.

Sequences were derived from CD8+ T cells sorted from blood, sampled at week 24, from a patient treated with tofacitinib. The chain combines TRBV6-5 with TRBJ2-7, with no clear D. This receptor was identified in a human donor with alopecia areata. The CDR3 here is CASGNTPLDEQYF. In nucleotides, the CDR3 is TGTGCCAGCGGGAACACACCCCTGGACGAGCAGTACTTC.